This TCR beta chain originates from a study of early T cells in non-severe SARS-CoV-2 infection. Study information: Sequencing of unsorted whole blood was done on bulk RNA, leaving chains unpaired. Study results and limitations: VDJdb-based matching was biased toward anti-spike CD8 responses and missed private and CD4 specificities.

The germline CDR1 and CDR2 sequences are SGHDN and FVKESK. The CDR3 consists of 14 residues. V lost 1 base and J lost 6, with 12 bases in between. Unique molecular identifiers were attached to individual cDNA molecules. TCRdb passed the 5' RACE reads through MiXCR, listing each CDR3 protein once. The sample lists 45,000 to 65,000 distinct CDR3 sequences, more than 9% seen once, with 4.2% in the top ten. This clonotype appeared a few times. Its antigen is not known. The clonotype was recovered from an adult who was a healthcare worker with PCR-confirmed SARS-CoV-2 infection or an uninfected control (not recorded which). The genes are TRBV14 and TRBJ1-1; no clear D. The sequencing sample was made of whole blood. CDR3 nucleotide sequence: TGTGCCAGCAGCCAAGTCGACTTATGGCCTGAAGCTTTCTTT. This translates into CASSQVDLWPEAFF.